Given below is one T cell receptor (beta chain) in context. The entry originates in a study of blood T cell repertoires in COVID-19. At the level of the study: Samples came from the United States, Italy and Spain, spanning acute and convalescent COVID-19. The cDNA or gDNA used as material had been derived from T cells, B-cell-depleted T cells, or PBMCs.

The CDR3 has 12 residues. Trimming removed 8 bases from V and 10 bases from J, with 17 bases in between. Looked up from germline, CDR1 is MDHEN and CDR2 is SYDVKM. Original handling: Amplification from reference gene primers served as the basis for estimated nucleated cell counts. Clones were sequenced by immunoSEQ multiplex PCR, and TCRdb holds only the in-frame ones, with some missing. V and J calls plus clone size are reproduced from that table; the DNA served to infer D and trimming. The repertoire holds a few hundred thousand clones, with roughly four fifths as singletons. The chain recombines TRBV28 with TRBJ1-1; D uncertain. The clonotype comes from a human donor with acute or convalescent COVID-19. The donor label of this sample is uncertain. Material for sequencing was peripheral blood. Here the CDR3 reads CASSQERVSAFF. CDR3 bases: TGTGCCAGCTCACAAGAGCGGGTCTCAGCTTTCTTT.